The entry below describes one T cell receptor beta chain. TCR beta libraries were built with iRepertoire HTBI primers and Arm-PCR of CDR3 regions. TCRdb re-called the multiplex PCR reads with MiXCR, one entry per CDR3 protein. The repertoire holds some 200,000 distinct CDR3 sequences, with 15% to 20% as singletons. This entry belongs to a study of regulatory T cells in long-lasting Graves disease. The germline V gene has CDR1 DFQATT and CDR2 SNEGSKA (reference sequence). V was pared by 6 bases and J by 1 base, with 14 bases of the junction left unmatched. This CDR3 comprises 17 residues. Time point meaning: newly diagnosed GD, antithyroid drugs for less than 3 months. Preparation of the TCR library used RNA extracted from PBMCs. Another study also made use of these data, one on T cells in Graves' hyperthyroidism and ophthalmopathy.

This rearrangement joins TRBV20-1 to TRBJ1-1; 10 nucleotides match TRBD1. Sequences were derived from peripheral blood mononuclear cells (PBMCs), sampled at new diagnosis, from a patient treated with antithyroid drugs. The sequence was obtained from a woman aged 30 to 39 with Graves disease. The CDR3 sequence is CSARRTDRGDGNTEAFF. Written as DNA, the CDR3 is TGCAGTGCCCGGAGGACGGACAGGGGGGACGGGAACACTGAAGCTTTCTTT.